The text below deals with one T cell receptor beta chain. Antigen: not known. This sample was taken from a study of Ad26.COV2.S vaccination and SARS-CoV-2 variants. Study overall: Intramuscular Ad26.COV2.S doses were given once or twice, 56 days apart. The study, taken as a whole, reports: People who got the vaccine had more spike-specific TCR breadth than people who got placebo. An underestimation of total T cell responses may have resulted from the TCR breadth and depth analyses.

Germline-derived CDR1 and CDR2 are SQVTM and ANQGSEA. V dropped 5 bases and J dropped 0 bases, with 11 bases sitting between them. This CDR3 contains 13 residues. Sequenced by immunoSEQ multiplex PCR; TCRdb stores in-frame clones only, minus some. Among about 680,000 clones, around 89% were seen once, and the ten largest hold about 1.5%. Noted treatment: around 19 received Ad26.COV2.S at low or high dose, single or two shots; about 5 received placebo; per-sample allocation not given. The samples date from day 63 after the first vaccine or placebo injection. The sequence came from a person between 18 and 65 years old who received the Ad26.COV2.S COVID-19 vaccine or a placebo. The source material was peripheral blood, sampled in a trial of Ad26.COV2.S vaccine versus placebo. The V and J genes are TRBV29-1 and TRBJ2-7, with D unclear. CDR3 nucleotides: TGCAGCGTTCAGACAATGCTCTCCTACGAGCAGTACTTC. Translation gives CSVQTMLSYEQYF.